This record looks at one T cell receptor beta chain sequence and its context. Its matching antigen is unknown. The data belong to a study of cytomegalovirus exposure and HLA in healthy donors. Donors were nominally healthy when sampled, though unrecorded immune exposures were likely. Primers for the PCR totalled 60 Vbeta and 13 Jbeta. Here immunoSEQ multiplex PCR was the method, and the copy in TCRdb shows in-frame clones only, minus some. The sample lists approximately 120,000 clones, under 85% occurring once. This CDR3 has 17 residues. Germline V gene sequence: CDR1 SGDLS, CDR2 YYNGEE. V dropped 4 bases and J dropped 3 bases, with 20 bases sitting between them. Study observations and caveats: In vitro work confirmed that a few CMV-associated chains recognize CMV antigens. Per a prior analysis, the majority of TCR beta V segments were productive roughly 90% or roughly 30% of the time.

The genes are TRBV9 and TRBJ1-3, with D perhaps TRBD1 (5 bases). Sequences were obtained from PBMCs. This receptor was taken from a middle-aged man in good health and CMV-seronegative. CDR3 coding DNA: TGTGCCAGCAGCTCAAGGACAAGTCTAAGGGGTGGAAACACCATATATTTT. Its translation: CASSSRTSLRGGNTIYF.